Shown below are 13 T cell receptor beta chains from a single sample sequenced in a study of shared clonotypes between healthy human individuals. Sequencing was performed with immunoSEQ multiplex PCR; in TCRdb, only in-frame clones are kept and a portion is missing. The sample records around 690,000 clones, roughly 87% being singletons. Sequencing was carried out using memory CD8+ T cells from PBMCs. As for subset: CD45RO+ cells pooled with CCR7-negative TemRA cells. The source is a man aged 18 to 29 in good health. Some clones in this sample may be carry-over from other donors' samples.

This chain uses TRBV7-9 with TRBJ2-1, with 8 bases identical to TRBD2. Per the germline V gene, CDR1 is SEHNR and CDR2 is FQNEAQ (reference sequence). Trimming cost V 5 bases and J 3 bases; bases outside gene matches: 9. This CDR3 comprises 16 residues. The CDR3 DNA follows: TGTGCCAGCAGCCCGAAGACTAGCGAGTTCTACAATGAGCAGTTCTTC. Protein product: CASSPKTSEFYNEQFF.

The V gene is TRBV28, the J gene TRBJ1-5; 7 bases agree with TRBD1. Looked up from germline, CDR1 is MDHEN and CDR2 is SYDVKM. This CDR3 is built from 15 residues. The trim removed 4 bases at V and 3 bases at J, leaving 6 bases unmatched. In nucleotides, the CDR3 is TGTGCCAGCAGTTCAGGGACAGCCAACAATCAGCCCCAGCATTTT. It yields the protein CASSSGTANNQPQHF.

The chain is built from TRBV27 and TRBJ2-7; the D is unclear. The germline V gene encodes CDR1 MNHEY and CDR2 SMNVEV (reference sequence). This CDR3 spans 14 amino acids. The V end was cut by 0 bases, the J end by 2 bases, with 8 bases between. The CDR3 here is CASSLSAVPYEQYF. The CDR3 DNA follows: TGTGCCAGCAGTTTATCGGCAGTTCCCTACGAGCAGTACTTC.

The V and J genes are TRBV27 and TRBJ1-1; maybe TRBD1 (5 bases). The CDR3 contains 17 residues. CDR1 is MNHEY and CDR2 is SMNVEV in the germline V gene (reference sequence). With 4 bases removed from V and 2 bases from J, the gap between germline ends came to 20 bases. CDR3 in DNA: TGTGCCAGCAGTTCTACAACCACAGGCGTCCTAAACACTGAAGCTTTCTTT. The encoded protein is CASSSTTTGVLNTEAFF.

The chain combines TRBV11-3 with TRBJ2-3, with a tentative D call TRBD2 (5 bases). V lost 6 bases to trimming and J lost 6 bases, with 13 bases between them. Germline V gene lookup returns CDR1 SGHNT and CDR2 YENEEA. CDR3 size: 13 residues. CDR3 coding DNA: TGTGCCAGCAGTCGGGGATGGAGTGATACGCAGTATTTT. This translates into CASSRGWSDTQYF.

The V and J genes are TRBV7-9 and TRBJ2-5; maybe TRBD1 (5 bases). The CDR3 consists of 14 residues. V dropped 5 bases and J dropped 5 bases, with 15 bases sitting between them. Germline V lookup: CDR1 SEHNR, CDR2 FQNEAQ (reference sequence). The CDR3, as DNA: TGTGCCAGCAGCCCAGAGGCAGGGTGGGAGACCCAGTACTTC. Translation gives CASSPEAGWETQYF.

The chain has TRBV11-2 and TRBJ2-3; D is ambiguous. Germline values: CDR1 SGHAT, CDR2 FQNNGV. This CDR3 is 14 amino acids long. The V and J ends lost 3 bases and 0 bases respectively, with 7 bases between them. For the CDR3, the DNA is TGTGCCAGCAGCTTCACACCTAGCACAGATACGCAGTATTTT. It codes for CASSFTPSTDTQYF. Full variable domain (remainder filled in from reference TRBV11-2 and TRBJ2-3): EAGVAQSPRYKIIEKRQSVAFWCNPISGHATLYWYQQILGQGPKLLIQFQNNGVVDDSQLPKDRFSAERLKGVDSTLKIQPAKLEDSAVYLCASSFTPSTDTQYFGPGTRLTVL.

CDR3 in amino acids: CASSLASPRLTGSPGFEQYF. The CDR3 coding sequence is TGTGCCAGCAGCTTAGCGTCCCCTCGGCTAACCGGGAGCCCGGGGTTCGAGCAGTACTTC. The rearrangement joins TRBV7-2 to TRBJ2-7, with D maybe TRBD2 (6 bases). V was cut by 0 bases and J by 6 bases, with 30 bases left in between. The length of the CDR3 is 20 residues. Germline lookup yields CDR1 SGHTA and CDR2 FQGNSA.

This sequence joins TRBV5-5 and TRBJ2-7, with D perhaps matching TRBD2 (6 bases). The CDR3 has 15 amino acids. In germline, CDR1 is SGHKS, CDR2 YYEKEE (reference sequence). V lost 5 bases, J lost 0 bases, and 15 bases lay in between. Here the CDR3 DNA reads TGTGCCAGCAGGGGGCGGGACGGCCCCTCCTACGAGCAGTACTTC. Its protein is CASRGRDGPSYEQYF.

The genes are TRBV6-1 and TRBJ1-2; D not resolved. The CDR3 spans 13 residues. Trimming removed 2 bases at V and 5 bases at J, with 9 bases between. The germline gives CDR1 MNHNS, CDR2 SASEGT. The CDR3: CASSENSEYGYTF. CDR3 DNA sequence: TGTGCCAGCAGTGAAAACAGCGAATATGGCTACACCTTC.

This clone has just a few counts. This chain joins TRBV9 and TRBJ2-2; unclear D gene. Trimming cost V 1 base and J 6 bases, with 22 bases left between them. CDR1 is SGDLS and CDR2 is YYNGEE in the germline V gene. This CDR3 has 18 amino acids. CDR3 loop: CASSVRSQATPIPGELFF. DNA of the CDR3: TGTGCCAGCAGCGTAAGGAGCCAAGCGACGCCCATCCCCGGGGAGCTGTTTTTT.

V usage is TRBV28 and J usage is TRBJ2-5; no firm D call. CDR1 is MDHEN and CDR2 is SYDVKM in the germline V gene. V gave up 3 bases and J gave up 0 bases, with 8 bases separating them. This CDR3 is 14 amino acids long. The CDR3: CASSFPGYQETQYF. In DNA, the CDR3 is TGTGCCAGCAGTTTCCCGGGCTACCAAGAGACCCAGTACTTC.

The chain joins TRBV27 to TRBJ2-3; 11 positions match TRBD2. Germline V gene data show CDR1 as MNHEY and CDR2 as SMNVEV (reference sequence). This CDR3 contains 15 residues. Germline trimming cut 2 bases from V and 4 bases from J; bases unmatched to any gene: 2. CDR3: CASSLLAGGSDTQYF. The CDR3 coding sequence is TGTGCCAGCAGTTTACTAGCGGGAGGCTCAGATACGCAGTATTTT.